This entry lists 2 T cell receptor beta chains sequenced from one sample in a study of cytomegalovirus exposure and HLA in healthy donors. Assay: immunoSEQ multiplex PCR; the TCRdb copy retains only in-frame clones and omits some. There are a few hundred thousand clones in the sample; roughly 86% occur only once, and more than 0.95% lies in the top ten. Sequenced material: PBMCs. These receptors all come from a man aged 25-45 years in good health and CMV-seronegative.

The chain links TRBV7-9 to TRBJ1-4, with a tentative D call TRBD1 (5 bases). CDR1 is SEHNR and CDR2 is FQNEAQ in the germline V gene (reference sequence). V was cut by 8 bases and J by 2 bases, with 12 bases left in between. This CDR3 is 14 amino acids long. The CDR3 DNA reads as TGTGCCAGCTCCCGGGAGGGGACTAATGAAAAACTGTTTTTT. Its translation is CASSREGTNEKLFF.

The V call is TRBV6-6, the J call TRBJ1-6, with 8 positions matching TRBD1. V shed 8 bases and J 7 bases; nucleotides not matched to a gene: 10. The CDR3 sequence is 15 residues long. Germline lookup yields CDR1 MNHNY and CDR2 SVGAGI (reference sequence). CDR3 loop: CASSYSGQANSPLHF. The CDR3 nucleotides read TGTGCCAGCTCTTACTCGGGACAGGCCAATTCACCCCTCCACTTT.